This TCR beta chain was observed in a study of response to subunit inactivated influenza vaccine. Points from the study as a whole: Authors suggested each seasonal flu vaccination may recruit only limited numbers of new T cells.

V was shortened by 2 bases and J by 1 base, with 7 bases between the two germline ends. Looked up from germline, CDR1 is SGHRS and CDR2 is YFSETQ. This CDR3 spans 13 amino acids. TCRdb used MiXCR to reprocess the RT-PCR reads, holding one entry per CDR3 protein. This table has 500,000 to 600,000 distinct CDR3 sequences, around 11% appearing once. The table lists this clonotype with many counts. Its target is not known. This sample also appeared in a second study, on T cells expressing NK-cell markers. That work states: 5'RACE template switching with UMIs generated TCR beta cDNA. The TCR beta repertoires originated in sorted CD3+CD56+NKG2C+, CD3+CD56+NKG2C- and CD3+CD56-NKG2C+ T cells. The sequencing cohort of eight donors included seven HCMV-seropositive individuals and one seronegative individual. More than 5 donors had dominant NKG2C+ clonotypes that comprised roughly 1.0-8% of their CD8+ T cells.

This clonotype was obtained from a man aged 50 or older who received an inactivated influenza vaccine. The rearrangement links TRBV5-1 to TRBJ2-7, with no clear D. This material consisted of PBMCs from blood, taken on the day of vaccination. This CDR3 reads CASSFDPSYEQYF. The CDR3 DNA reads as TGCGCCAGCAGCTTTGACCCTTCCTACGAGCAGTACTTC.